These 19 T cell receptor beta chains were sequenced from one sample in a study of Tregs in tolerant kidney transplant recipients. Here immunoSEQ multiplex PCR was the method, and the copy in TCRdb shows in-frame clones only, minus some. The sample holds 240,000 or so clones, 80% to 85% seen once. Sequencing was carried out using CD4+ T cells from blood. The receptors derive from a human donor in good health.

This clone showed up just once. This chain joins TRBV7-9 and TRBJ1-1, with no clear D. Germline V gene sequence: CDR1 SEHNR, CDR2 FQNEAQ (reference sequence). With 5 bases removed from V and 4 bases from J, the gap between germline ends came to 8 bases. This CDR3 is 12 amino acids long. The CDR3 loop is CASSRSGTEAFF. The CDR3 DNA reads as TGTGCCAGCAGCCGCTCTGGCACTGAAGCTTTCTTT.

The rearrangement uses TRBV11-3 and TRBJ2-3; D gene uncertain. The CDR3 is 15 residues long. The germline V and J ends were trimmed by 1 base and 0 bases, with 8 bases remaining between them. Germline assignment: CDR1 SGHNT and CDR2 YENEEA. The CDR3 DNA reads TGTGCCAGCAGCTTAGGGCCTTATAGCACAGATACGCAGTATTTT. Translation gives CASSLGPYSTDTQYF.

The chain employs TRBV30 and TRBJ2-7; no definite D call. The CDR3 is made up of 15 amino acids. The V gene lost 0 bases and the J gene lost 4 bases, with 16 bases spanning the gap. The V gene's germline CDR1 is GTSNPN and CDR2 SVGIG (reference sequence). The CDR3 DNA follows: TGTGCCTGGAGTGTACGCGCTGACACCCGTTACGAGCAGTACTTC. Residues: CAWSVRADTRYEQYF.

The chain employs TRBV5-1 and TRBJ2-7; possible D gene TRBD2, 6 bases. CDR3 length: 17 residues. V lost 0 bases and J 0 bases, leaving 16 bases between the germline ends. Germline CDR1 and CDR2: SGHRS and YFSETQ. This CDR3 is CASSLGVGGTYSYEQYF. The CDR3 DNA follows: TGCGCCAGCAGCTTGGGAGTTGGCGGGACTTACTCCTACGAGCAGTACTTC.

The V call is TRBV4-2, the J call TRBJ2-1; D might be TRBD2 (6 bases). Trimming shortened V by 4 bases and J by 2 bases, and 15 bases separated the two germline ends. The CDR3 loop spans 16 amino acids. In germline, CDR1 is LGHNA, CDR2 YNFKEQ. CDR3 coding DNA: TGTGCCAGCAGCCTCAGACGCGGGGCCGCCTACAATGAGCAGTTCTTC. This encodes CASSLRRGAAYNEQFF.

The chain recombines TRBV19 with TRBJ1-2, with a tentative D call TRBD1 (6 bases). Trimming pared 2 bases from V and 2 bases from J, leaving 12 bases between. CDR1 is LNHDA, CDR2 SQIVND, per germline (reference sequence). The CDR3 totals 15 residues. CDR3 nucleotide sequence: TGTGCCAGTAGTATAAGGGGGGCGTCGAACTATGGCTACACCTTC. Protein sequence: CASSIRGASNYGYTF.

With regard to this clone: Because the CDR3's place on the DNA is in doubt, the DNA is left out and the CDR3 is given as listed by TCRdb. This chain joins TRBV21-1 and TRBJ2-1; TRBD1 is the table's D call and was not checked against the DNA. TRBV21-1 is flagged as a pseudogene. The CDR3 is 17 residues long, counting both termini. The CDR3 loop reads CASSKVGQGASYNEQFF.

V usage is TRBV14 and J usage is TRBJ2-7; TRBD1 aligns across 9 bases. The germline V gene encodes CDR1 SGHDN and CDR2 FVKESK. Trimming removed 2 bases from V and 4 bases from J; junction bases left unmatched: 6. There are 15 residues in the CDR3. The CDR3 region is CASSQPGQGDYEQYF. For the CDR3, the DNA is TGTGCCAGCAGCCAACCGGGACAGGGCGATTACGAGCAGTACTTC.

This clone is a singleton in its sample. The chain uses TRBV5-6 and TRBJ2-3; TRBD2 aligns across 7 bases. With V trimmed by 2 bases and J by 4 bases, 10 bases remained unmatched. Germline values: CDR1 SGHDT, CDR2 YYEEEE. The CDR3 consists of 16 residues. This CDR3 reads CASSFGGGPSADTQYF. The CDR3 DNA is TGTGCCAGCAGCTTTGGGGGAGGGCCCAGCGCAGATACGCAGTATTTT.

This clone came up a few times. V and J are TRBV6-5 and TRBJ2-6; D gene unclear. This CDR3 is built from 16 residues. V was clipped by 0 bases and J by 0 bases, with 6 bases between them. From germline, CDR1 is MNHEY and CDR2 SVGAGI. CDR3 coding DNA: TGTGCCAGCAGTTACTCGGTTGCCTCTGGGGCCAACGTCCTGACTTTC. This codes for CASSYSVASGANVLTF.

This sequence joins TRBV18 and TRBJ1-2; a possible D gene is TRBD1 (5 bases). This CDR3 has 16 residues. CDR1 is KGHSH and CDR2 is LQKENI in the germline V gene. Deletions cut 3 bases from V and 1 base from J, with 15 bases between. In DNA form, the CDR3 reads TGTGCCAGCTCACCGGACGTGGGACGGAATAACTATGGCTACACCTTC. It specifies CASSPDVGRNNYGYTF.

This clone was seen just once. The chain uses TRBV27 and TRBJ1-4; D remains unclear. Germline V gives CDR1 MNHEY, CDR2 SMNVEV (reference sequence). The CDR3 spans 16 residues. V lost 1 base, J lost 2 bases, and 11 bases lay in between. The DNA for the CDR3 is TGTGCCAGCAGTTTATACTCGTCAATGACTAATGAAAAACTGTTTTTT. It specifies CASSLYSSMTNEKLFF. The whole variable domain, filled in from reference TRBV27 and TRBJ1-4, reads EAQVTQNPRYLITVTGKKLTVTCSQNMNHEYMSWYRQDPGLGLRQIYYSMNVEVTDKGDVPEGYKVSRKEKRNFPLILESPSPNQTSLYFCASSLYSSMTNEKLFFGSGTQLSVL.

The V call is TRBV5-1, the J call TRBJ2-5; D possibly corresponds to TRBD2 (5 bases). In germline, CDR1 is SGHRS, CDR2 YFSETQ. Between the trimmed V and J ends, which lost 0 bases and 4 bases, there was a span of 10 bases. The CDR3 consists of 14 residues. CDR3: CASSLVLAAETQYF. The CDR3, as DNA: TGCGCCAGCAGCTTGGTTCTAGCTGCAGAGACCCAGTACTTC. Using reference TRBV5-1 and TRBJ2-5 for the parts outside the CDR3, the full variable domain is KAGVTQTPRYLIKTRGQQVTLSCSPISGHRSVSWYQQTPGQGLQFLFEYFSETQRNKGNFPGRFSGRQFSNSRSEMNVSTLELGDSALYLCASSLVLAAETQYFGPGTRLLVL.

The chain combines TRBV18 with TRBJ1-1, with D uncertain. There are 15 residues in the CDR3. Trimming stripped 3 bases from V and 0 bases from J, with 11 bases between. Germline CDR1 and CDR2: KGHSH and LQKENI. The CDR3, as DNA: TGTGCCAGCTCACCCCAGTCCTATATGAACACTGAAGCTTTCTTT. It specifies CASSPQSYMNTEAFF.

This clone was seen a handful of times. The chain has TRBV9 and TRBJ1-2; no clear D gene. The germline gives CDR1 SGDLS, CDR2 YYNGEE. The CDR3 runs to 12 residues. Trimming removed 0 bases at V and 2 bases at J, with 2 bases between. The chain's CDR3 is CASSVGNYGYTF. CDR3 bases: TGTGCCAGCAGCGTAGGAAACTATGGCTACACCTTC.

The chain has TRBV7-2 and TRBJ1-2; D is unclear. V was cut by 2 bases and J by 4 bases, with 14 bases left in between. The CDR3 is 15 amino acids. CDR1 is SGHTA and CDR2 is FQGNSA in the germline V gene. The CDR3 region has the DNA TGTGCCAGCAGCTTAACCCCTGACCAGGCCTATGGCTACACCTTC. It translates to CASSLTPDQAYGYTF.

The chain employs TRBV5-1 and TRBJ2-7; the D is unclear. Looked up from germline, CDR1 is SGHRS and CDR2 is YFSETQ. The V end lost 0 bases, the J end lost 6 bases, and 10 bases lay between the germline ends. This CDR3 comprises 13 residues. The DNA of the CDR3 is TGCGCCAGCAGCTTGGCCTTCGGCGGCGAGCAGTACTTC. Translating it yields CASSLAFGGEQYF.

This chain joins TRBV5-4 and TRBJ2-7, with no clear D. The CDR3 totals 14 residues. Deletions cut 1 base from V and 0 bases from J, with 8 bases between. Germline CDR1 and CDR2: SGHNT and YYREEE (reference sequence). CDR3: CASSLFAVSYEQYF. The CDR3, as DNA: TGTGCCAGCAGCTTGTTCGCAGTCTCCTACGAGCAGTACTTC.

This chain joins TRBV6-1 and TRBJ2-1, with D unresolved. Germline V gene lookup returns CDR1 MNHNS and CDR2 SASEGT. Trimming took 2 bases from V and 0 from J, leaving 8 bases between them. The CDR3 sequence is 15 residues long. The CDR3 sequence: CASSESWSSYNEQFF. The DNA of the CDR3 is TGTGCCAGCAGTGAATCGTGGTCCTCCTACAATGAGCAGTTCTTC.